A single sample is the source of the 30 T cell receptor beta chains below, sequenced in a study of cytomegalovirus exposure and HLA in healthy donors. PCR used 60 Vbeta primers and 13 Jbeta primers. Some clones are missing from TCRdb's copy, which holds only in-frame ones; the method was immunoSEQ multiplex PCR. The table shows 200,000 to 250,000 clones, with under 80% occurring only once. Specimen: PBMCs. These receptor sequences come from a woman in her 30s in good health and CMV-seronegative.

V is TRBV30 and J is TRBJ1-3, with TRBD1 matching over 7 bases. The CDR3 length is 14 residues. Trimming removed 2 bases from V and 4 bases from J; junction bases left unmatched: 5. CDR1 is GTSNPN, CDR2 SVGIG, per germline (reference sequence). The CDR3 protein is CAWSFSGGGNTIYF. For the CDR3, the DNA is TGTGCCTGGAGTTTCTCAGGGGGAGGAAACACCATATATTTT.

The rearrangement links TRBV5-1 to TRBJ2-6; maybe TRBD1 (6 bases). Germline V gene data show CDR1 as SGHRS and CDR2 as YFSETQ. This CDR3 contains 16 residues. V lost 4 bases, J lost 0 bases, and 11 bases lay in between. For the CDR3, the DNA is TGCGCCAGCAGCGCCAGGGGCAGCTCTGGGGCCAACGTCCTGACTTTC. This encodes CASSARGSSGANVLTF.

The chain is built from TRBV6-1 and TRBJ1-3; no clear D gene. Trimming cost V 7 bases and J 0 bases, with 13 bases left between them. The CDR3 is 15 residues long. Germline lookup yields CDR1 MNHNS and CDR2 SASEGT. The CDR3 DNA reads TGTGCCAGCACCGCCACAGCTTTCTCTGGAAACACCATATATTTT. Protein sequence: CASTATAFSGNTIYF.

The chain joins TRBV30 to TRBJ1-5; TRBD1 matches 7 bases. Trimming removed 3 bases from V and 3 bases from J; junction bases left unmatched: 2. The CDR3 spans 13 residues. Germline CDR1 GTSNPN, CDR2 SVGIG (reference sequence). The CDR3 sequence: CAWRGQFNQPQHF. DNA for the CDR3: TGTGCCTGGAGGGGACAGTTCAATCAGCCCCAGCATTTT.

The gene calls are TRBV6-5 and TRBJ2-1, with D tentatively TRBD2 (5 bases). V lost 0 bases to trimming and J lost 8 bases, with 14 bases between them. Germline V CDR1 and CDR2: MNHEY, SVGAGI. This CDR3 has 15 amino acids. The CDR3 sequence: CASSYSGNPADEQFF. For the CDR3, the DNA is TGTGCCAGCAGTTACTCGGGAAACCCAGCGGATGAGCAGTTCTTC.

This chain links TRBV6-5 with TRBJ1-1, with 8 bases identical to TRBD1. Germline-derived CDR1 and CDR2 are MNHEY and SVGAGI. This CDR3 is 15 amino acids long. The trim removed 4 bases at V and 10 bases at J, leaving 14 bases unmatched. The CDR3 reads CASSSGQGAVFSAFF. The CDR3 nucleotides read TGTGCCAGCAGTTCTGGACAGGGAGCAGTTTTTTCAGCTTTCTTT.

The V gene is TRBV7-3, the J gene TRBJ2-1, with a possible D match to TRBD2 (6 bases). CDR1 is SGHTA, CDR2 FQGTGA, per germline. There are 15 residues in the CDR3. Trimming removed 5 bases from V and 7 bases from J, with 18 bases in between. The CDR3: CASSPQGSAGNEQFF. The CDR3 nucleotides are TGTGCCAGCAGCCCCCAGGGTAGCGCGGGAAATGAGCAGTTCTTC.

The V and J genes are TRBV7-9 and TRBJ2-1; 13 bases line up with TRBD2. CDR1 is SEHNR and CDR2 is FQNEAQ in the germline V gene (reference sequence). The CDR3 spans 18 residues. Trimming cost V 9 bases and J 0 bases; bases outside gene matches: 11. In DNA form, the CDR3 reads TGTGCCAGTTCCGGACTAGCGGGGGCCCTAGTCTCCTACAATGAGCAGTTCTTC. Protein: CASSGLAGALVSYNEQFF.

Regarding this clone: Other nucleotide sequences from this sample produce the same CDR3. The CDR3 reads CASSRRGYGYTF. The CDR3 region has the DNA TGTGCCAGCAGCCGCCGGGGGTATGGCTACACCTTC. V is TRBV6-1 and J is TRBJ1-2; D is perhaps TRBD1 (5 bases). Trimming stripped 6 bases from V and 5 bases from J, with 10 bases between. Germline CDR1 MNHNS, CDR2 SASEGT. The CDR3 length is 12 residues.

The CDR3, as DNA: TGTGCCAGCAGTTACGAGGGCACTGAAGCTTTCTTT. Encoded protein: CASSYEGTEAFF. The chain recombines TRBV6-5 with TRBJ1-1; D unclear. V shed 2 bases and J shed 4 bases, with 5 bases lying between them. Germline-derived CDR1 and CDR2 are MNHEY and SVGAGI. The CDR3 runs to 12 residues.

The chain carries TRBV21-1 and TRBJ2-6; TRBD1, the table's D call, was not compared with the DNA. TRBV21-1 is given as a pseudogene. The CDR3 has 18 residues. This CDR3 is CASSKDSDRGSGANVLTF. CDR3 sequence (DNA): TGTGCCAGCAGCAAAGATTCGGACAGGGGATCTGGGGCCAACGTCCTGACTTTC.

For the CDR3, the DNA is TGTGCCAGCAGCGATGGGGGGACAGTAAACGGGAACACTGAAGCTTTCTTT. Its translation is CASSDGGTVNGNTEAFF. The J gene is TRBJ1-1, the V gene TRBV9, with TRBD1 matching 7 bases. V lost 3 bases to trimming and J lost 1 base; unmatched junction nucleotides: 12. This CDR3 spans 17 amino acids. CDR1 is SGDLS and CDR2 is YYNGEE in the germline V gene.

This clone came up a few times. This chain joins TRBV28 and TRBJ1-1, with TRBD1 matching over 10 bases. CDR3 length equals 15 residues. V trimming: 3 bases; J trimming: 4 bases; junction bases outside the gene matches: 5. Per the germline V gene, CDR1 is MDHEN and CDR2 is SYDVKM. This CDR3 is CASSFGGTGATEAFF. The CDR3 DNA follows: TGTGCCAGCAGTTTTGGGGGGACAGGGGCCACTGAAGCTTTCTTT.

The chain links TRBV10-3 to TRBJ2-7; D possibly corresponds to TRBD1 (5 bases). The V and J ends lost 3 bases and 4 bases respectively, with 16 bases between them. This CDR3 spans 15 amino acids. Germline-derived CDR1 and CDR2 are ENHRY and SYGVKD. The CDR3 DNA sequence: TGTGCCATCAGTGATTCGCTTCAGGGTACTTACGAGCAGTACTTC. As protein: CAISDSLQGTYEQYF.

The rearrangement joins TRBV6-6 to TRBJ2-3, with unresolved D. Per the germline V gene, CDR1 is MNHNY and CDR2 is SVGAGI (reference sequence). Trimming took off 7 bases at V and 2 bases at J, with 10 bases between the two ends. This CDR3 contains 13 residues. The DNA for the CDR3 is TGTGCCAGCATGGGCCAACTCACAGATACGCAGTATTTT. As protein: CASMGQLTDTQYF.

In regard to this clone: A much larger clone lies one base from this, so it may be a read error. This chain connects TRBV6-1 to TRBJ2-7; TRBD1 matches at 8 bases. Germline-derived CDR1 and CDR2 are MNHNS and SASEGT. V shed 0 bases, J shed 3 bases, and the junction held 4 bases outside the gene matches. The length of the CDR3 is 15 residues. CDR3 in DNA: TGTGCCAGCAGTGAAGCTGGGGGGACAGGCTACGAGCAGTACTTC. Protein: CASSEAGGTGYEQYF.

The chain links TRBV13 to TRBJ2-3, with no clear D. CDR1 is PRHDT, CDR2 FYEKMQ, per germline (reference sequence). CDR3 size: 14 residues. The V end was cut by 2 bases, the J end by 4 bases, with 10 bases between. The CDR3 DNA follows: TGTGCCAGCAGCTTAAACTCACGATCAGATACGCAGTATTTT. This translates into CASSLNSRSDTQYF.

V gene TRBV5-1 combines with J gene TRBJ2-7; perhaps TRBD2 as D (6 bases). CDR1 is SGHRS, CDR2 YFSETQ, per germline. This CDR3 comprises 16 residues. V was pared by 3 bases and J by 6 bases, with 22 bases between. CDR3 protein: CASSWGVLGVASEQYF. The DNA of the CDR3 is TGCGCCAGCAGCTGGGGGGTGTTGGGGGTCGCTAGCGAGCAGTACTTC.

In this sample, this clone turned up once. The rearrangement joins TRBV5-4 to TRBJ2-2; TRBD2 is a possible D gene (6 bases). The CDR3 length is 15 residues. The V end lost 5 bases, the J end lost 2 bases, and 13 bases lay between the germline ends. Germline V gene data show CDR1 as SGHNT and CDR2 as YYREEE (reference sequence). The CDR3 DNA reads TGTGCCAGCAGTTGGGACTTATCCAACACCGGGGAGCTGTTTTTT. Translation gives CASSWDLSNTGELFF.

This clone was detected only a few times. The chain's CDR3 is CARQGQLIQETQYF. CDR3 nucleotide sequence: TGTGCCAGACAGGGACAGCTAATTCAAGAGACCCAGTACTTC. This sequence joins TRBV6-5 and TRBJ2-5, with TRBD1 matching over 7 bases. Germline-derived CDR1 and CDR2 are MNHEY and SVGAGI. V shed 9 bases, J shed 2 bases, and the junction held 9 bases outside the gene matches. The CDR3 has 14 residues.

This clone was seen a few times. This sequence joins TRBV7-3 and TRBJ1-1, with a possible D match to TRBD1 (6 bases). Trimming took 0 bases from V and 4 from J, leaving 9 bases between them. CDR1 and CDR2 (germline): SGHTA, FQGTGA. The CDR3 consists of 14 residues. This CDR3 reads CASSLTGAGTEAFF. DNA of the CDR3: TGTGCCAGCAGCTTAACGGGGGCTGGCACTGAAGCTTTCTTT.

In its sample, this clone was seen once. The chain recombines TRBV29-1 with TRBJ1-1, with D maybe TRBD1 (6 bases). CDR3 length: 14 amino acids. Germline CDR1 is SQVTM and CDR2 is ANQGSEA. The V gene lost 0 bases and the J gene lost 4 bases, with 12 bases spanning the gap. The CDR3 region is CSVEEGGGGTEAFF. CDR3 sequence (DNA): TGCAGCGTTGAAGAAGGGGGGGGTGGCACTGAAGCTTTCTTT.

V usage is TRBV5-1 and J usage is TRBJ2-7, with 8 bases aligning to TRBD2. Germline V gene lookup returns CDR1 SGHRS and CDR2 YFSETQ. Losses at the gene ends were 4 bases for V and 6 bases for J; bases not matched to a gene: 9. The CDR3 has 14 residues. CDR3 amino acids: CASSPFAGGGEQYF. CDR3 bases: TGCGCCAGCAGCCCGTTCGCGGGAGGAGGCGAGCAGTACTTC.

This clone has more than one count but fewer than ten. Other DNA sequences from this sample encode an identical CDR3 as well. The CDR3 sequence: CASSLTGVNTEAFF. The CDR3 bases are TGCGCCAGCAGCTTGACAGGGGTTAACACTGAAGCTTTCTTT. The chain employs TRBV5-1 and TRBJ1-1; 7 bases are shared with TRBD1. J lost 2 bases, V lost 1 base, and 2 bases had no gene match. The CDR3 has 14 residues. Per the germline V gene, CDR1 is SGHRS and CDR2 is YFSETQ.

The chain joins TRBV5-3 to TRBJ1-3; 8 bases line up with TRBD1. TRBV5-3 is labeled an ORF, and its function is uncertain. This CDR3 has 18 amino acids. V was clipped by 4 bases and J by 2 bases; unmatched bases: 14. The CDR3 loop is CARSQSTGAGVTGNTIYF. The DNA of the CDR3 is TGTGCCAGAAGCCAATCGACAGGGGCCGGCGTCACTGGAAACACCATATATTTT.

Regarding this clone: The same CDR3 can be traced to other DNA sequences in this sample. J is TRBJ1-1 and V is TRBV11-2; D call uncertain. CDR3 length: 14 residues. V was pared by 1 base and J by 2 bases, with 8 bases between. CDR1 SGHAT and CDR2 FQNNGV come from the germline V gene. CDR3: CASSLGPGNTEAFF. The CDR3 nucleotides read TGTGCCAGCAGCTTAGGACCGGGTAACACTGAAGCTTTCTTT.

This chain joins TRBV5-6 and TRBJ2-7; TRBD2 is a possible D gene (7 bases). V lost 4 bases to trimming and J lost 5 bases, with 19 bases between them. This CDR3 contains 15 residues. Germline lookup yields CDR1 SGHDT and CDR2 YYEEEE. The CDR3 nucleotides are TGTGCCAGCAGCCCCGGGCGGGGGTCAGGGGACGAGCAGTACTTC. Protein sequence: CASSPGRGSGDEQYF.

This chain joins TRBV30 and TRBJ1-5; 7 bases fit TRBD1. Germline CDR1 is GTSNPN and CDR2 is SVGIG (reference sequence). The J segment lost 6 bases and the V segment lost 5 bases, leaving 7 bases of the junction unmatched. The CDR3 consists of 13 residues. CDR3 sequence: CAWGLTGSQPQHF. The CDR3 coding sequence is TGTGCCTGGGGGTTGACAGGGTCTCAGCCCCAGCATTTT.

The chain couples TRBV9 to TRBJ1-3, with TRBD1 as a possible D gene (6 bases). V lost 5 bases and J 2 bases, leaving 14 bases between the germline ends. Germline V gene lookup returns CDR1 SGDLS and CDR2 YYNGEE. This CDR3 is built from 15 residues. CDR3 loop: CASSKQGDTGNTIYF. For the CDR3, the DNA is TGTGCCAGCAGTAAACAGGGAGACACTGGAAACACCATATATTTT.

This clone was seen more than once but under ten times. The V call is TRBV2, the J call TRBJ2-1; 11 nucleotides align to TRBD1. V was pared by 3 bases and J by 5 bases, with 3 bases of the junction left unmatched. Germline loops: CDR1 SNHLY, CDR2 FYNNEI. The CDR3 sequence is 15 residues long. CDR3 in amino acids: CASSDPGQGDNEQFF. The DNA of the CDR3 is TGTGCCAGCAGTGACCCGGGACAGGGGGACAATGAGCAGTTCTTC.